This T cell receptor beta chain stems from a study of blood T cell repertoires in COVID-19. Assay: immunoSEQ multiplex PCR; the TCRdb copy retains only in-frame clones and omits some. Among about 160,000 clones listed, approximately 92% were seen once. The CDR3 is made up of 13 amino acids. Germline-derived CDR1 and CDR2 are LGHDT and YNNKEL (reference sequence). With 1 base removed from V and 5 bases from J, the gap between germline ends came to 9 bases. This clone was counted a single time. Sequenced sample: peripheral blood. The genes are TRBV3-1 (or the pseudogene TRBV3-2) and TRBJ2-7; D might be TRBD1 (6 bases). This TCR derives from a woman aged 45-65 years with acute or convalescent COVID-19. The CDR3 bases are TGTGCCAGCAGCCAAGTGGGGGCGGACGAGCAGTACTTC. Translated, it gives CASSQVGADEQYF.